This TCR beta chain is drawn from a study of T cell changes during pregnancy in multiple sclerosis. This CDR3 is built from 15 residues. The germline CDR1 and CDR2 sequences are SGHNT and YYREEE (reference sequence). Losses at the gene ends were 4 bases for V and 2 bases for J; bases not matched to a gene: 6. Profiled with immunoSEQ multiplex PCR; TCRdb holds only in-frame clones, not every one. The data hold 90,000 to 120,000 clones, with roughly 90% observed a single time. This clonotype was sampled from a female donor in good health, enrolled as a control in a pregnancy study. Specimen: peripheral blood, collected in the third trimester of pregnancy. The rearrangement links TRBV5-4 to TRBJ2-7; 10 nucleotides agree with TRBD1. CDR3 protein: CASSTRQGAAYEQYF. In nucleotides, the CDR3 is TGTGCCAGCAGCACCCGACAGGGGGCAGCCTACGAGCAGTACTTC.